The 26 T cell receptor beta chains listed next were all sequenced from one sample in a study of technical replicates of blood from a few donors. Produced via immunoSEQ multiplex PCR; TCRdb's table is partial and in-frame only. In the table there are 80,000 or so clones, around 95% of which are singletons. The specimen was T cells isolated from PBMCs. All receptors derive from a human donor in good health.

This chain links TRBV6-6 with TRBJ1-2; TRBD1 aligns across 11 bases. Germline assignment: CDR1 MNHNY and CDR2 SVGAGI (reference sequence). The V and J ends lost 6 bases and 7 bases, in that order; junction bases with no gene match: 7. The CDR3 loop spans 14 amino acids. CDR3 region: CASSRGQGVVGYTF. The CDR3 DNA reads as TGTGCCAGCAGCAGGGGACAGGGGGTGGTTGGCTACACCTTC.

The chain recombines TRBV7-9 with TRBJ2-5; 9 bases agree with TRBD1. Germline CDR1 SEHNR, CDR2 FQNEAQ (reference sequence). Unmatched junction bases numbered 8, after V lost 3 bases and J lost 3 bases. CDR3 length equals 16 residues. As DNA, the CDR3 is TGTGCCAGCAGCTTCCTTACCGGGACAGGGAAAGAGACCCAGTACTTC. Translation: CASSFLTGTGKETQYF.

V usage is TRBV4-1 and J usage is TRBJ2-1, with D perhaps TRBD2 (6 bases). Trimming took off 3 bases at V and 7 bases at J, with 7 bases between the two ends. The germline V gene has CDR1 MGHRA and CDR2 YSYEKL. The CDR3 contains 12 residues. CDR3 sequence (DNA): TGCGCCAGCAGCCAGGGGGGTAATGAGCAGTTCTTC. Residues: CASSQGGNEQFF.

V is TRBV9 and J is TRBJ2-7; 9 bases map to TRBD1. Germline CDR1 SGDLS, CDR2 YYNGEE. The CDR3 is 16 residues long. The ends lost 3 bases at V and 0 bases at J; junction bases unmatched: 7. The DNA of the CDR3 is TGTGCCAGCAGCGACTCCGGGACAGGGAGCTCCTACGAGCAGTACTTC. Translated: CASSDSGTGSSYEQYF. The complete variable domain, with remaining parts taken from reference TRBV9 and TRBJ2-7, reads DSGVTQTPKHLITATGQRVTLRCSPRSGDLSVYWYQQSLDQGLQFLIQYYNGEERAKGNILERFSAQQFPDLHSELNLSSLELGDSALYFCASSDSGTGSSYEQYFGPGTRLTVT.

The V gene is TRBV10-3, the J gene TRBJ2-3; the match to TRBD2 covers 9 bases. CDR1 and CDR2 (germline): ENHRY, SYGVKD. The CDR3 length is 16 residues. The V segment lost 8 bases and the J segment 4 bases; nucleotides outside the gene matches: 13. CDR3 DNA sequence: TGTGCCATCGGGGTGGCTAGCGGGATACGTGCAGATACGCAGTATTTT. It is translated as CAIGVASGIRADTQYF.

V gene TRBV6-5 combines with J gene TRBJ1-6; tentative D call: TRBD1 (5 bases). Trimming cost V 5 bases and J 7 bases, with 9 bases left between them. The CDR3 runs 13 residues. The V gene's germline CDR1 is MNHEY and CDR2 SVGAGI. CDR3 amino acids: CASSVTENSPLHF. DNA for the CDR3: TGTGCCAGCAGTGTGACAGAGAATTCACCCCTCCACTTT.

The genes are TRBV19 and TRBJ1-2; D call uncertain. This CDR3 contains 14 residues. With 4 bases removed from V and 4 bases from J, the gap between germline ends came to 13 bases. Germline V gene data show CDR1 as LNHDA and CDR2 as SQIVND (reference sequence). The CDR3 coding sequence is TGTGCCAGTAGTAACACAGCCCTTGGCTATGGCTACACCTTC. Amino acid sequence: CASSNTALGYGYTF.

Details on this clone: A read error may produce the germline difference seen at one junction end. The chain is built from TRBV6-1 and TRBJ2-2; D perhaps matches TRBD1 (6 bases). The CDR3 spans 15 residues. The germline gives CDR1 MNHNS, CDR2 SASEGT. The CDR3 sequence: CASSGRGSDTGELFF. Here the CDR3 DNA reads TGTGCCAGCAGTGGAAGGGGGAGTGACACCGGGGAGCTGTTCTTT.

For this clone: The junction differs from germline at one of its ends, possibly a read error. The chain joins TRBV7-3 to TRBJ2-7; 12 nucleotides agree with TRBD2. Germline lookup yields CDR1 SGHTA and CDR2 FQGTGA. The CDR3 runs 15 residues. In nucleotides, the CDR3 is TGTGCCAGCAGCCATACTAGCGGGAGGTTCTACGGGCAGTACTTC. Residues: CASSHTSGRFYGQYF.

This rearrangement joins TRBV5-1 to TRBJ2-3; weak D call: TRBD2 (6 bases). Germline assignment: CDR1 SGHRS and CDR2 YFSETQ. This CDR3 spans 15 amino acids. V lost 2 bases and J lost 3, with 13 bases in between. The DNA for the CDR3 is TGCGCCAGCAGCTTCGAATCCGGGAGTACAGATACGCAGTATTTT. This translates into CASSFESGSTDTQYF.

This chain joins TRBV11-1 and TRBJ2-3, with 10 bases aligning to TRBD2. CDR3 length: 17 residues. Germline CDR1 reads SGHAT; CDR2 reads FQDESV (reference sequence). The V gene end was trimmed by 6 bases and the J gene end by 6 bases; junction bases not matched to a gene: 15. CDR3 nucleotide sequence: TGTGCCAGCAGACGAGGGCTAGCGGGAGATTTTACGGATACGCAGTATTTT. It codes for CASRRGLAGDFTDTQYF.

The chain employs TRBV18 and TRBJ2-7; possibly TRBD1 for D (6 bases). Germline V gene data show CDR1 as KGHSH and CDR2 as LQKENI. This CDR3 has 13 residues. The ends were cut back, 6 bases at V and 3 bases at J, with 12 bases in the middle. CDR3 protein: CASSNSRGYEQYF. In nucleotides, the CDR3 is TGTGCCAGCTCGAACAGCAGGGGCTACGAGCAGTACTTC.

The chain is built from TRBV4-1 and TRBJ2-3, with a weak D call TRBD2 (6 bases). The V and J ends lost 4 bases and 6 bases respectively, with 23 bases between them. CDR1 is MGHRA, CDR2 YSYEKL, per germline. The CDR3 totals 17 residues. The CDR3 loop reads CASSLTKSREAGDTQYF. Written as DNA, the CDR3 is TGCGCCAGCAGCCTTACCAAGTCGCGAGAGGCGGGGGATACGCAGTATTTT.

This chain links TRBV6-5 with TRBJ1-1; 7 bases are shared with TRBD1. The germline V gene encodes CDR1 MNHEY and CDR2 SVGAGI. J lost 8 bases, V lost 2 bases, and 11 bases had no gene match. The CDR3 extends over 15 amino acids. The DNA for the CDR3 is TGTGCCAGCAGTTACGCGAACAGGGGAATTTCAGAAGCTTTCTTT. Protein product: CASSYANRGISEAFF.

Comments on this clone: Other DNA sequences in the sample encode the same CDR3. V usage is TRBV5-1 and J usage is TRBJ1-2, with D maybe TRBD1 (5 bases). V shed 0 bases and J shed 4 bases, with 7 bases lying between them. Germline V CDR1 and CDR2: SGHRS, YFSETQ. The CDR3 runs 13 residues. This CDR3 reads CASSLGQPYGYTF. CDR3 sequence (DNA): TGCGCCAGCAGCTTGGGACAGCCCTATGGCTACACCTTC.

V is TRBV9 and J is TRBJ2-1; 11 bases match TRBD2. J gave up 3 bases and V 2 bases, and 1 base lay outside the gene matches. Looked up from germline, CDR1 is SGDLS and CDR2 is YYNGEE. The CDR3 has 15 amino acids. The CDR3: CASSVGLAVYNEQFF. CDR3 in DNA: TGTGCCAGCAGCGTGGGACTAGCGGTCTACAATGAGCAGTTCTTC.

As DNA, the CDR3 is TGTGCCAGTAGTAAAGTAAGTCTAGCAGGGCAGTTCTTC. Translation gives CASSKVSLAGQFF. The chain links TRBV19 to TRBJ2-1; maybe TRBD2 (5 bases). Germline V CDR1 and CDR2: LNHDA, SQIVND (reference sequence). The CDR3 has 13 residues. Trimming stripped 4 bases from V and 12 bases from J, with 16 bases between.

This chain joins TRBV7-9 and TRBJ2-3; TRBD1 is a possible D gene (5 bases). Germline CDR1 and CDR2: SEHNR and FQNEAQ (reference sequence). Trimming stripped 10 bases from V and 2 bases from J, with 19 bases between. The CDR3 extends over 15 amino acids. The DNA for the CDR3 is TGTGCCACAGAGGCCTACAGGTCTCACACAGATACGCAGTATTTT. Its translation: CATEAYRSHTDTQYF.

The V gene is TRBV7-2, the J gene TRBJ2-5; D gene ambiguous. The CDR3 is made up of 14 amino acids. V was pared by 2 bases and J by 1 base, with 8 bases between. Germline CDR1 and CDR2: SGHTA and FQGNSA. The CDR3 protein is CASSLQSGQETQYF. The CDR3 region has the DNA TGTGCCAGCAGCTTACAATCGGGCCAAGAGACCCAGTACTTC.

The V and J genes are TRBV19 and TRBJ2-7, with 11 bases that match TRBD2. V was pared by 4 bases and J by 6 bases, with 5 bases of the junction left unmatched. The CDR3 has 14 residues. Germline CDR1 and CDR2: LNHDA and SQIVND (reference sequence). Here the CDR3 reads CASSSSGRVSEQYF. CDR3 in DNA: TGTGCCAGTAGTAGTAGCGGGAGGGTCTCCGAGCAGTACTTC.

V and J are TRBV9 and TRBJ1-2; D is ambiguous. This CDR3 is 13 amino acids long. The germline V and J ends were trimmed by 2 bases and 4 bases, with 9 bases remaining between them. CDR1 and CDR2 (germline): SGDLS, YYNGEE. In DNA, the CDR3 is TGTGCCAGCAGCGTTGGGGAGGGCTATGGCTACACCTTC. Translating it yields CASSVGEGYGYTF.

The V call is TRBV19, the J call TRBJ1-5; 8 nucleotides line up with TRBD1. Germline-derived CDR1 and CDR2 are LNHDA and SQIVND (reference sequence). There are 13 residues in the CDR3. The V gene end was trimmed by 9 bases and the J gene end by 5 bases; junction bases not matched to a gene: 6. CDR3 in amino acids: CASNDRGYQPQHF. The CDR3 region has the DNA TGTGCCAGCAACGACAGGGGCTATCAGCCCCAGCATTTT.

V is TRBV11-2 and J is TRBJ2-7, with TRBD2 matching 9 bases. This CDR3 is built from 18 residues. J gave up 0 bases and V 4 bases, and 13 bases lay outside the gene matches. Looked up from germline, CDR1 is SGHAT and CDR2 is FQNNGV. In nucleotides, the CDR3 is TGTGCCAGCAGCTCGAACGGGTTTACTAGCGGGTTCTCCTACGAGCAGTACTTC. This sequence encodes CASSSNGFTSGFSYEQYF.

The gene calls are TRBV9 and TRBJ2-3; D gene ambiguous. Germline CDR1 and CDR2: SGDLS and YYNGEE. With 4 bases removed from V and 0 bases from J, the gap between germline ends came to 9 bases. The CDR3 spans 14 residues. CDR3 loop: CASSLGGSTDTQYF. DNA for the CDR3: TGTGCCAGCAGCCTAGGCGGTAGCACAGATACGCAGTATTTT.

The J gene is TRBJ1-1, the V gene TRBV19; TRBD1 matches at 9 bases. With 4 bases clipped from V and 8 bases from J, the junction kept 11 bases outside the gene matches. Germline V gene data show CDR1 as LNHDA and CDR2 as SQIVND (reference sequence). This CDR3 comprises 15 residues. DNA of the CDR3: TGTGCCAGTAGTAGAGGGGGACAGGGATTTTCCGAAGCTTTCTTT. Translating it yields CASSRGGQGFSEAFF.

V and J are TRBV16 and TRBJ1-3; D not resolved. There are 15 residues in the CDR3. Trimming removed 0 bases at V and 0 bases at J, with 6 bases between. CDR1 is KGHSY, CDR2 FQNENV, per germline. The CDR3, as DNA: TGTGCCAGCAGCCAATCTAGTAGCTCTGGAAACACCATATATTTT. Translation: CASSQSSSSGNTIYF.